This T cell receptor (beta chain) was obtained from a study of shared clonotypes between healthy human individuals. Study-wide points: Among donors, clonotype sharing was expected to be affected by sequencing depth. Generation probabilities of non-shared clonotypes were lower (relative to those shared by all four donors).

Comment on this clone: What it recognizes is unknown.

The data were produced by immunoSEQ multiplex PCR, yet TCRdb's version contains in-frame clones alone and is incomplete. This table has millions of clones, roughly 96% appearing once. The CDR3 has 13 amino acids. Germline CDR1 SGHAT, CDR2 FQNNGV. The germline V and J ends were trimmed by 5 bases and 11 bases, with 13 bases remaining between them. This TCR was recovered from a man aged 18 to 35 in good health. The J gene is TRBJ1-6, the V gene TRBV11-2; D is unresolved. The sequenced material came from naive CD4+ T cells sorted from blood. Subset: CD45RA+ positively selected. CDR3 residues: CASSETPEAPLHF. CDR3 sequence (DNA): TGTGCCAGCAGCGAAACCCCTGAGGCACCCCTCCACTTT.